This TCR beta chain was recovered during a study of T cells after yellow fever vaccination. Overall study: Preparation of fractions with low cell numbers was performed using SMART-Seq v4 Ultra Low Input. Study-level findings and limits: Clones that expanded after primary vaccination mostly reappeared after the booster (around 96% CD4, 70% to 90% CD8).

TCRdb analysed the 5' RACE reads with MiXCR anew, one entry per CDR3 protein. The sample carries hundreds of thousands of distinct CDR3 sequences, approximately 13% recorded once. With respect to this clonotype: Its antigen is undetermined.

This receptor was identified in a young man who received the YFV17D yellow fever vaccine. This material consisted of PBMCs, taken on the day of the yellow fever booster vaccination.

The CDR3 DNA sequence: TGTGCCACCAGCAGAGGCACAGGGGGCCGGGAGACCCAGTACTTC. Amino acid sequence: CATSRGTGGRETQYF. The chain carries TRBV15 and TRBJ2-5; TRBD1 matches at 9 bases. The CDR3 is 15 amino acids. Per the germline V gene, CDR1 is LNHNV and CDR2 is YYDKDF (reference sequence). V lost 1 base to trimming and J lost 5 bases; unmatched junction nucleotides: 5.